This T cell receptor beta chain was documented in a study of blood T cell repertoires in COVID-19. Study context: The United States, Italy and Spain were the sources of the acute and convalescent COVID-19 samples. In each case, the material was cDNA or gDNA derived from T cells, B-cell-depleted T cells, or PBMCs.

Per the study methods: Amplification from reference gene primers served as the basis for estimated nucleated cell counts. Sequencing was performed with immunoSEQ multiplex PCR; in TCRdb, only in-frame clones are kept and a portion is missing. For V, J and clone size, that table is used; D and trimming come from the DNA. The table has 6,000 to 8,500 clones, roughly 83% seen once. Germline CDR1 and CDR2: SGHVS and FNYEAQ. The CDR3 sequence is 15 residues long. Trimming removed 7 bases from V and 6 bases from J; junction bases left unmatched: 7. The sequence was collected from a woman aged 55-70 years with active COVID-19. The chain is built from TRBV7-6 and TRBJ2-2; 11 bases are a match to TRBD2. The sequenced sample consisted of peripheral blood. The CDR3, as DNA: TGTGCCAGCACCCCACTAGCGGGGGAATCCGGGGAGCTGTTTTTT. Amino acid sequence: CASTPLAGESGELFF.